This T cell receptor (beta chain) emerged from a study of monozygotic twins with inflammatory bowel disease. Each sample had eight separate cDNA synthesis reactions. TCRdb reprocessed the 5' RACE reads and stores each CDR3 protein as one record, lacking DNA. The sample totals approximately 200,000 distinct CDR3 sequences. The length of the CDR3 is 14 residues. Germline V gene sequence: CDR1 SGDLS, CDR2 YYNGEE. This chain joins TRBV9 and TRBJ2-7; checking the TCRdb D call of TRBD1 is not possible without DNA. This clonotype was obtained from a human donor with ulcerative colitis or Crohn's disease, or a healthy co-twin of an affected twin (not recorded which). The specimen was blood. CDR3 region: CAGSPPRVPYEQYF.